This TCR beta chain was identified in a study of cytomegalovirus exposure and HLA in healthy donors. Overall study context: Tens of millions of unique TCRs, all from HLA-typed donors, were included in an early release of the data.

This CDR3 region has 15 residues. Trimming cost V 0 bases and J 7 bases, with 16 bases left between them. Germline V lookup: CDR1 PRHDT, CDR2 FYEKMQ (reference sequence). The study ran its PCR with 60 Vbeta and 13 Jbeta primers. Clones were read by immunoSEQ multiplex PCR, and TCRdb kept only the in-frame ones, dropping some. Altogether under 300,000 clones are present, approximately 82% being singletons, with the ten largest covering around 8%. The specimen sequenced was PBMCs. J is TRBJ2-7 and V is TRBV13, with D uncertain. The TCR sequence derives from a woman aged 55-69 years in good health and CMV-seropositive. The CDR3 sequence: CASSLGPTLDWEQYF. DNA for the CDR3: TGTGCCAGCAGCTTAGGCCCTACGTTAGATTGGGAGCAGTACTTC. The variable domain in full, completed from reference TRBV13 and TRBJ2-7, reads AAGVIQSPRHLIKEKRETATLKCYPIPRHDTVYWYQQGPGQDPQFLISFYEKMQSDKGSIPDRFSAQQFSDYHSELNMSSLELGDSALYFCASSLGPTLDWEQYFGPGTRLTVT.